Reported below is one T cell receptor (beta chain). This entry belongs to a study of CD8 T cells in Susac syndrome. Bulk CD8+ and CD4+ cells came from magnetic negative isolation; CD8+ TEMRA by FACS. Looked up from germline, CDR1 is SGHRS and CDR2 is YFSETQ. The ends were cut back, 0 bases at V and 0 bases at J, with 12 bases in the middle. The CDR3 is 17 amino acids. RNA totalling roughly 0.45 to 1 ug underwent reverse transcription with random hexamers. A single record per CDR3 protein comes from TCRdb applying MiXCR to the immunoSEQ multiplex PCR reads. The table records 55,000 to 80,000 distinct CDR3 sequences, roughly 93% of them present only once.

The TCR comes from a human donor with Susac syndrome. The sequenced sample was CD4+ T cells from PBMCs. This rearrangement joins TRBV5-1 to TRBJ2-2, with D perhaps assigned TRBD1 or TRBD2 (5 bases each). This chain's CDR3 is CASSLDGGRTNTGELFF. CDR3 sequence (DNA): TGCGCCAGCAGCTTGGATGGGGGAAGAACGAACACCGGGGAGCTGTTTTTT.